This TCR beta chain was sequenced during a study of identical twins. Looked up from germline, CDR1 is ENHRY and CDR2 is SYGVKD. CDR3 length equals 16 residues. The ends lost 2 bases at V and 6 bases at J; junction bases unmatched: 4. TCRdb reanalysed the 5' RACE reads using MiXCR and keeps one entry per CDR3 protein. The profile shows nearly 650,000 distinct CDR3 sequences, 7.1% of them singletons. These data were likewise used in another study, on yellow fever vaccine responses in identical twins.

The source material was PBMCs. V and J are TRBV10-3 and TRBJ2-1, with 13 bases that match TRBD2. The sequence derives from a woman between 18 and 29 years old in good health. The CDR3 protein is CAISEGGLAGRNEQFF. The CDR3 DNA sequence: TGTGCCATCAGTGAGGGGGGACTAGCGGGACGCAATGAGCAGTTCTTC.